This T cell receptor beta chain was profiled in a study of breast tumors, draining lymph nodes, adjacent tissues. Samples came from axillary lymph nodes draining the breast cancer. Points from the study as a whole: Tumors had less TCR diversity than lymph nodes, more than nontumor tissue. Data only fit, rather than demonstrated, lymph node origin of most tumor T cells. Compared with basal-like, luminal-like tumors shared significantly more repertoire with nontumor tissue. Findings are consistent with lymph node origin and intratumoral expansion of most tumor T cells.

TCRdb reprocessed the multiplex PCR reads with MiXCR, giving one entry per CDR3 protein. The sample yields fewer than 200,000 distinct CDR3 sequences, 30% to 35% seen once. This clonotype was seen only a few times. As yet, its antigen is unknown. The germline CDR1 and CDR2 sequences are KGHSH and LQKENI. Trimming removed 3 bases from V and 2 bases from J; junction bases left unmatched: 8. This CDR3 spans 16 amino acids. The clonotype originates from a female donor with breast cancer. Some clones in this sample may be carry-over from other donors' samples. Sequenced sample: axillary lymph node tissue. The chain links TRBV18 to TRBJ2-3; 7 bases line up with TRBD2. DNA for the CDR3: TGTGCCAGCTCACCCGGGACTACCGCAGACACAGATACGCAGTATTTT. It encodes CASSPGTTADTDTQYF.